A selection of T cell receptor beta chains follows, all from one sample in a study of early T cells in non-severe SARS-CoV-2 infection. TCRdb fed the 5' RACE reads into MiXCR, producing one record per CDR3 protein. The data contain about 71,000 distinct CDR3 sequences, 14% of them seen just once; the ten biggest clones take up roughly 3.7%. The starting material was whole blood, obtained at baseline. These receptor sequences come from an adult who was a healthcare worker with PCR-confirmed SARS-CoV-2 infection or an uninfected control (not recorded which). The CDR3 runs from the conserved cysteine through the conserved F or W. Fields, in order: V gene, clone size, J gene, D gene, CDR3 DNA, CDR3 protein. A D gene is named only where the DNA matches it firmly. Rows may omit the clone size; those that give it use once, few, many or a size class.

v_call: TRBV7-9; clone_size: NA; j_call: TRBJ2-5; d_call: NA; cdr3_nt: TGTGCCAGCAGCTTAGTCGGCAGGTCGGAGACCCAGTACTTC; cdr3_aa: CASSLVGRSETQYF
v_call: TRBV28; clone_size: many; j_call: TRBJ2-5; d_call: TRBD1; cdr3_nt: TGTGCCAGCAGTACCGGGACAGGGAGTCTGGAGACCCAGTACTTC; cdr3_aa: CASSTGTGSLETQYF
v_call: TRBV7-2; clone_size: NA; j_call: TRBJ2-7; d_call: NA; cdr3_nt: TGTGCCAGCAGCTCTTACGAGCGGTCCGACGAGCAGTACTTC; cdr3_aa: CASSSYERSDEQYF
v_call: TRBV29-1; clone_size: NA; j_call: TRBJ2-2; d_call: NA; cdr3_nt: TGCAGCGCCGTCGTAGGGACCGGGGAGCTGTTTTTT; cdr3_aa: CSAVVGTGELFF
v_call: TRBV7-2; clone_size: few; j_call: TRBJ1-1; d_call: NA; cdr3_nt: TGTGCCAGCAGCTTCGGCAGGGGCGTGAACACTGAAGCTTTCTTT; cdr3_aa: CASSFGRGVNTEAFF
v_call: TRBV11-2; clone_size: few; j_call: TRBJ2-3; d_call: NA; cdr3_nt: TGTGCCAGCAGCTTAATGGTGGCGGAGAGCACAGATACGCAGTATTTT; cdr3_aa: CASSLMVAESTDTQYF
v_call: TRBV28; clone_size: few; j_call: TRBJ2-3; d_call: NA; cdr3_nt: TGTGCCAGCAGTTTATTTGGGGCCTCTTTAGCAGATACGCAGTATTTT; cdr3_aa: CASSLFGASLADTQYF
v_call: TRBV20-1; clone_size: many; j_call: TRBJ2-2; d_call: TRBD2; cdr3_nt: TGCAGTGCATCATTTGGGGCGGGAGCGCCCGCCGGGGAGCTGTTTTTT; cdr3_aa: CSASFGAGAPAGELFF
v_call: TRBV5-4; clone_size: many; j_call: TRBJ2-5; d_call: TRBD1; cdr3_nt: TGTGCCAGCAGCTTGGGACAGGGAACCCAAGAGACCCAGTACTTC; cdr3_aa: CASSLGQGTQETQYF
v_call: TRBV6-1; clone_size: few; j_call: TRBJ1-2; d_call: TRBD1; cdr3_nt: TGTGCCAGCAGGGACAGGGCCGCATCGGGGGCGTTATATGGCTACACCTTC; cdr3_aa: CASRDRAASGALYGYTF
v_call: TRBV19; clone_size: many; j_call: TRBJ2-5; d_call: NA; cdr3_nt: TGTGCCAGTAGGTCCCTCGTACAAGAGACCCAGTACTTC; cdr3_aa: CASRSLVQETQYF
v_call: TRBV3-1; clone_size: NA; j_call: TRBJ2-1; d_call: NA; cdr3_nt: TGTGCCAGCAGTCCCTCTAGCGCAAGAACCTACAATGAGCAGTTCTTC; cdr3_aa: CASSPSSARTYNEQFF
v_call: TRBV6-1; clone_size: NA; j_call: TRBJ1-3; d_call: NA; cdr3_nt: TGTGCCAGCAGGGAAAATAAACGTTCAGAAGCTGGAAACACCATATATTTT; cdr3_aa: CASRENKRSEAGNTIYF
v_call: TRBV7-9; clone_size: NA; j_call: TRBJ2-3; d_call: NA; cdr3_nt: TGTGCCAGCAGCTCTTTCACAGATACGCAGTATTTT; cdr3_aa: CASSSFTDTQYF
v_call: TRBV7-2; clone_size: NA; j_call: TRBJ2-1; d_call: NA; cdr3_nt: TGTGCCAGCAGCTTGACGATTAGGGAGAATGAGCAGTTCTTC; cdr3_aa: CASSLTIRENEQFF
v_call: TRBV30; clone_size: NA; j_call: TRBJ1-2; d_call: NA; cdr3_nt: TGTGCCTGGAGCCCCAGGGGACGTGGCTACACCTTC; cdr3_aa: CAWSPRGRGYTF
v_call: TRBV7-2; clone_size: few; j_call: TRBJ2-7; d_call: NA; cdr3_nt: TGTGCCTCTTCAGGGAGGAAGCACGAGCAGTACTTC; cdr3_aa: CASSGRKHEQYF
v_call: TRBV29-1; clone_size: NA; j_call: TRBJ2-5; d_call: NA; cdr3_nt: TGCAGCGTTCCCGGTGGGGGGAACCAAGAGACCCAGTACTTC; cdr3_aa: CSVPGGGNQETQYF
v_call: TRBV29-1; clone_size: many; j_call: TRBJ2-5; d_call: TRBD1; cdr3_nt: TGCAGCGTCGTCCCTCAGGGGGCTGGAGAGACCCAGTACTTC; cdr3_aa: CSVVPQGAGETQYF
v_call: TRBV3-1; clone_size: NA; j_call: TRBJ2-7; d_call: NA; cdr3_nt: TGTGCCAGCAGCCAGCTAAGCGATGAGCAGTACTTC; cdr3_aa: CASSQLSDEQYF
v_call: TRBV15; clone_size: NA; j_call: TRBJ2-1; d_call: TRBD2; cdr3_nt: TGTGCCACCAGCACGAGCGGGAGGGCCCGGGAGCAGTTCTTC; cdr3_aa: CATSTSGRAREQFF
v_call: TRBV4-2; clone_size: NA; j_call: TRBJ1-3; d_call: NA; cdr3_nt: TGTGCCAGCAGCCAAGATCGGTCAGTCTCTGGAAACACCATATATTTT; cdr3_aa: CASSQDRSVSGNTIYF
v_call: TRBV5-1; clone_size: NA; j_call: TRBJ2-7; d_call: NA; cdr3_nt: TGCGCCAGCAGCTTGGAGGCGCAGGGGTACGAGCAGTACTTC; cdr3_aa: CASSLEAQGYEQYF
v_call: TRBV15; clone_size: few; j_call: TRBJ2-1; d_call: TRBD1; cdr3_nt: TGTGCCACCAGCAGGAGGACAGGGGGGAAGAATGAGCAGTTCTTC; cdr3_aa: CATSRRTGGKNEQFF
v_call: TRBV4-2; clone_size: NA; j_call: TRBJ1-2; d_call: NA; cdr3_nt: TGTGCCAGCAGCCCAGGATTTATAGAGGAAGGCTACACCTTC; cdr3_aa: CASSPGFIEEGYTF
v_call: TRBV11-3; clone_size: few; j_call: TRBJ2-3; d_call: TRBD1; cdr3_nt: TGTGCCAGCAGCCCCGGACAGGTTGCAGATACGCAGTATTTT; cdr3_aa: CASSPGQVADTQYF
v_call: TRBV5-4; clone_size: many; j_call: TRBJ2-4; d_call: NA; cdr3_nt: TGTGCCAGCAGCTTGGAGGATCCACCGGTGGCCAAAAACATTCAGTACTTC; cdr3_aa: CASSLEDPPVAKNIQYF
v_call: TRBV20-1; clone_size: NA; j_call: TRBJ2-5; d_call: NA; cdr3_nt: TGCAGTGCCAAGGGGGTGGGGCGGACCCAGTACTTC; cdr3_aa: CSAKGVGRTQYF